This T cell receptor beta chain was captured in a study of PD-L1 blockade in urothelial cancer. Study context: A median of about 130,000 T cells was found in the blood samples. Regarding the study as a whole: By 3 weeks, tumor-associated blood clones had expanded more in durable-benefit patients.

Notes on this clone: Its antigen is currently unknown.

Sequenced by immunoSEQ multiplex PCR; TCRdb stores in-frame clones only, minus some. The sample contains about 120,000 clones, around 89% of which appear only once. The time point here: peripheral blood 6 weeks after treatment start. Locally advanced or metastatic urothelial carcinoma was present in patients. Trimming removed 3 bases from V and 4 bases from J, with 14 bases in between. Germline V gene data show CDR1 as SGHVS and CDR2 as FNYEAQ. The length of the CDR3 is 15 residues. The sample in question was PBMCs, obtained around atezolizumab (anti-PD-L1) treatment. The sequence was obtained from a man aged 60 to 75 with urothelial cancer. The chain carries TRBV7-6 and TRBJ2-3; D is possibly TRBD1 (5 bases). CDR3 in DNA: TGTGCCAGCAGCTTGCAGGGTAGGGTGGCAGATACGCAGTATTTT. Translation gives CASSLQGRVADTQYF.